This T cell receptor (beta chain) appears in the sequencing data of a study of somatic mutations in T cells in chronic GVHD (dated by TCRdb to between 2020 and 2021). Regarding this clone: The antigen it recognizes is unknown. Within one base of it there is no much larger clone, and no base qualities were kept.

For sorting, staining was done with anti-CD3, anti-CD4, anti-CD8 and a Vbeta20 antibody from the IOTest Beta Mark kit on a FACSAria III, reaching purity above 98%. Peripheral blood was drawn into sodium heparin tubes, and mononuclear cells were separated by Ficoll-Paque PLUS density gradient centrifugation. CD4+ Vbeta20+, CD4+ Vbeta20-, and CD8+ T cell fractions were FACS-sorted before TCRbeta deep sequencing. Genomic DNA was isolated and then used for TCRbeta deep sequencing. TCRbeta CDR3 sequencing and initial data processing were performed with the immunoSEQ assay as a commercial service. Regarding the original processing steps: Reads were demultiplexed, adapter and primer sequences removed, similar clones merged by frequency-ratio clustering, and V, D, J genes annotated with IMGT. TCRdb's version of the immuneACCESS table is confined to in-frame rearrangements and falls short of the full clone set. An unresolved V gene accounts for under half of the shortfall where checked; the remainder is of unknown origin. That table gives V, J and clone size, and the DNA gave D and trimming. In all, the sample holds some 13,000 clones, and roughly 75% of those were seen once. The ten most abundant clones make up 32% of the sample.

The CDR3 has 14 amino acids, counting the end cysteine and phenylalanine. This entry keeps only the CDR3 DNA: 42 bases, framed from base 1. The junction carries 12 bases between V and J, which are trimmed by 1 base and 5 bases respectively. In the germline V gene, CDR1 corresponds to SGHTA and CDR2 to FQGNSA. The TCR comes from a male patient in his fifties or sixties with chronic graft-versus-host disease. Following a transplant, some T lymphocytes may have been derived from the graft donor. The V gene is TRBV7-2 and the J gene is TRBJ2-7; the D gene is possibly TRBD1, with 6 bases matching. The specimen was Vbeta20-negative CD4+ T cells from blood. The cell subset or site label, as the study defines it: CD4+ T cells sorted as TCR Vbeta20 negative by flow cytometry. In nucleotide form, the sequence is TGTGCCAGCAGCTTAGGGCAGGGGTTCCACGAGCAGTACTTC. Translation gives CASSLGQGFHEQYF.